This T cell receptor beta chain comes out of a study of cytomegalovirus exposure and HLA in healthy donors. CDR3 length: 15 amino acids. With 0 bases removed from V and 7 bases from J, the gap between germline ends came to 16 bases. CDR1 is SGHDT and CDR2 is YYEEEE in the germline V gene. PCR amplification relied on 60 Vbeta primers (plus 13 Jbeta primers). Here immunoSEQ multiplex PCR was the method, and the copy in TCRdb shows in-frame clones only, minus some. The sample includes about 180,000 clones, around 80% of them seen just once. A remark on this clone: Its antigen is as yet unknown.

Study conclusions and caveats: Later analysis identified around 15,000 TCR beta sequences associated with HLA alleles, using a false discovery rate threshold of 0.05. The productive fraction for most TCR beta V segments was about 87% or about 30% in an earlier analysis.

Sequenced material: PBMCs. This receptor was taken from a girl under 18 in good health and CMV-seropositive. The genes are TRBV5-6 and TRBJ1-1; D is perhaps TRBD1 (5 bases). The CDR3 DNA reads TGTGCCAGCAGCTTGGGGACATTCAAGTCCCATGAAGCTTTCTTT. Translating it yields CASSLGTFKSHEAFF.